This TCR beta chain stems from a study of early T cells in non-severe SARS-CoV-2 infection. Looking at the study overall: From unsorted whole blood, bulk RNA was sequenced, and the chains remained unpaired. Study-level results: In VDJdb matching, anti-spike CD8 responses were favored while private and CD4 specificities went missing.

This clonotype was recorded a few times. Its target is unknown. One entry per CDR3 protein results from TCRdb running MiXCR on the 5' RACE reads. The data hold tens of thousands of distinct CDR3 sequences, with 8% to 10% observed a single time. The CDR3 is made up of 15 amino acids. Germline trimming cut 5 bases from V and 2 bases from J; bases unmatched to any gene: 8. Germline V CDR1 and CDR2: SQVTM, ANQGSEA. The source of this sequence is an adult who was a healthcare worker with PCR-confirmed SARS-CoV-2 infection or an uninfected control (not recorded which). Sequencing was done on a sample of whole blood. The chain combines TRBV29-1 with TRBJ2-1; TRBD2 matches 8 bases. The CDR3 sequence is CSVKAGANTYNEQFF. The CDR3 coding sequence is TGCAGCGTTAAAGCGGGAGCAAATACCTACAATGAGCAGTTCTTC.